This passage covers 3 T cell receptor beta chains from one sample sequenced in a study of blood T cell repertoires in COVID-19. Generated by immunoSEQ multiplex PCR, the TCRdb table keeps only in-frame clones and is missing some. The data contain about 170,000 clones, 80% to 90% of them seen just once; the ten biggest clones take up roughly 1.9%. Sample: peripheral blood. These receptors all stem from a woman aged 80 or over with acute or convalescent COVID-19.

The chain couples TRBV23-1 to TRBJ2-7; the D gene is possibly TRBD1 (6 bases). TRBV23-1 is annotated as an ORF whose role is uncertain. V was shortened by 0 bases and J by 3 bases, with 6 bases between the two germline ends. The CDR3 spans 13 residues. Written as DNA, the CDR3 is TGCGCCAGCAGTCAATCACAGGGCTACGAGCAGTACTTC. Protein product: CASSQSQGYEQYF.

This clone occurred a few times. The chain has TRBV19 and TRBJ1-2; 9 nucleotides agree with TRBD1. With 6 bases clipped from V and 3 bases from J, the junction kept 5 bases outside the gene matches. Looked up from germline, CDR1 is LNHDA and CDR2 is SQIVND (reference sequence). CDR3 length: 14 residues. CDR3 bases: TGTGCCAGTAGGCGGACAGGGGAGGACTATGGCTACACCTTC. Its translation: CASRRTGEDYGYTF.

The rearrangement links TRBV28 to TRBJ1-2; TRBD1 aligns across 7 bases. The CDR3 has 14 amino acids. CDR1 MDHEN and CDR2 SYDVKM come from the germline V gene. The trim removed 2 bases at V and 8 bases at J, leaving 8 bases unmatched. CDR3 DNA: TGTGCCAGCAGTTTAGCAGGGGGATTGGAAGGCTACACCTTC. Encoded protein: CASSLAGGLEGYTF.